Listed below are T cell receptor beta chains from one sample, sequenced in a study of T cell responses to AZD1222 COVID-19 vaccine. Repertoires were generated with immunoSEQ multiplex PCR, while TCRdb's copy carries only in-frame clones and drops some. Counted here are 95,000 to 150,000 clones, 80% to 90% occurring once; the ten biggest clones make up approximately 3.3%. The material sequenced was peripheral blood, taken on day 0 of AZD1222 vaccination. These receptor sequences come from an adult in good health. Both conserved end residues are trimmed from each CDR3.

TRBJ2-7	TRBV10-1	ASSESWTSGTYEQY
TRBJ1-6	TRBV19	ASRGGRDSPLH
TRBJ2-3	TRBV18	ASSQASGGDTQY
TRBJ1-2	TRBV27	ASTRQGEGYGYT
TRBJ2-7	TRBV7-3	ASSKDGPTYEQY
TRBJ1-2	TRBV6-5	AIGAGNAVGYT
TRBJ2-2	TRBV11-1	ASSALAGDAGELF
TRBJ1-2	TRBV6-6	ASSYDGTLDDGYT
TRBJ1-2	TRBV3-1/TRBV3-2	ASSPYGEAVYGYT
TRBJ1-6	TRBV11-2	ASRGKPGQVESPLH
TRBJ2-7	TRBV27	ASSLRGQGNSYEQY
TRBJ1-6	TRBV28	ASSTGTGGWVNSPLH
TRBJ2-7	TRBV10-3	AISEATGFEQY
TRBJ2-7	TRBV6-5	ASSYSTGGEQY
TRBJ2-1	TRBV6-5	AGTSGRGQF
TRBJ2-7	TRBV4-2	ASSQGGSSYEQY
TRBJ2-3	TRBV5-4	ASIDRGLLSGGITDTQY
TRBJ1-1	TRBV19	ASSMTGTEAF
TRBJ2-6	TRBV9	ASSVGNPSSGANVLT
TRBJ2-2	TRBV4-1	ASSQEWGQSAGELF
TRBJ1-5	TRBV28	ASSRPGGLGQPQH